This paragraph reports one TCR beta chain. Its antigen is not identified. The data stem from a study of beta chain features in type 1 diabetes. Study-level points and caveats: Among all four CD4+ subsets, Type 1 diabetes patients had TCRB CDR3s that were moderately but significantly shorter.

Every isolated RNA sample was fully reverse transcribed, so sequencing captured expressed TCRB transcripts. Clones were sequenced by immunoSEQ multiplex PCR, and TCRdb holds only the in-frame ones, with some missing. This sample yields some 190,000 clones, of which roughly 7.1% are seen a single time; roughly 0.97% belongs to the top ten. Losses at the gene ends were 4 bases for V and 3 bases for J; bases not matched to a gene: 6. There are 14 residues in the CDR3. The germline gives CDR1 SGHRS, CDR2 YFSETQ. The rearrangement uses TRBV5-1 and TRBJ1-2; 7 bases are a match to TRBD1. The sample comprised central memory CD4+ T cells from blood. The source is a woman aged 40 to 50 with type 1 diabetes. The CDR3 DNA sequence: TGCGCCAGCAGCCCTAGGGGGACAGACTATGGCTACACCTTC. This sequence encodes CASSPRGTDYGYTF.